These 22 T cell receptor beta chains originate from one sample sequenced in a study of blood T cell repertoires in COVID-19 (dated by TCRdb to 2018 to 2021). Preparation of the library involved the immunoSEQ multiplex PCR assay. TCRdb obtained this table from immuneACCESS and retained in-frame rearrangements with V and J assigned. These tables miss some clones; where compared with another copy, unresolved V genes account for less than half of the shortfall, and the remainder is unexplained. The sample table records roughly 200,000 clones; around nine tenths of these occur just once. Of the sample, about 2.9% is held by the ten largest clones. Material for sequencing was peripheral blood. The receptor source for this set is a man in his 60s with acute or convalescent COVID-19.

This rearrangement joins TRBV4-1 to TRBJ1-2, with 10 bases aligning to TRBD1. CDR3 length: 14 amino acids. CDR1 is MGHRA and CDR2 is YSYEKL in the germline V gene. With 1 base clipped from V and 6 bases from J, the junction kept 2 bases outside the gene matches. The DNA of the CDR3 is TGCGCCAGCAGCCAAGTGGGACAGGGGAATGGCTACACCTTC. The encoded protein is CASSQVGQGNGYTF.

The V and J genes are TRBV7-2 and TRBJ2-3; the D gene is possibly TRBD1 (5 bases). There are 16 residues in the CDR3. V lost 5 bases and J lost 0, with 15 bases in between. From germline, CDR1 is SGHTA and CDR2 FQGNSA. CDR3 DNA: TGTGCCAGCAGCCCCGGTACAGGCCGTAGCACAGATACGCAGTATTTT. Protein: CASSPGTGRSTDTQYF.

The rearrangement links TRBV5-1 to TRBJ2-7; the D gene is possibly TRBD2 (6 bases). Germline CDR1 is SGHRS and CDR2 is YFSETQ. There are 14 residues in the CDR3. The ends were cut back, 4 bases at V and 2 bases at J, with 13 bases in the middle. CDR3 residues: CASSHAGGTYEQYF. CDR3 DNA sequence: TGCGCCAGCAGCCACGCCGGGGGAACCTACGAGCAGTACTTC.

This chain joins TRBV19 and TRBJ2-1; D remains ambiguous. The germline V gene has CDR1 LNHDA and CDR2 SQIVND (reference sequence). The CDR3 spans 17 residues. V lost 5 bases to trimming and J lost 6 bases, with 23 bases between them. The CDR3 protein is CASSVILKLPPSNEQFF. Here the CDR3 DNA reads TGTGCCAGTAGTGTCATACTCAAACTACCCCCTTCCAATGAGCAGTTCTTC. Complete variable domain (other parts from reference TRBV19 and TRBJ2-1): DGGITQSPKYLFRKEGQNVTLSCEQNLNHDAMYWYRQDPGQGLRLIYYSQIVNDFQKGDIAEGYSVSREKKESFPLTVTSAQKNPTAFYLCASSVILKLPPSNEQFFGPGTRLTVL.

This chain joins TRBV11-2 and TRBJ2-7, with D possibly matching TRBD1 (5 bases). Germline CDR1 SGHAT, CDR2 FQNNGV. The CDR3 runs to 12 residues. Deletions cut 1 base from V and 8 bases from J, with 9 bases between. The CDR3 region is CASSLGTPKQYF. The DNA for the CDR3 is TGTGCCAGCAGCTTAGGGACACCAAAGCAGTACTTC.

V is TRBV9 and J is TRBJ2-1; 8 bases agree with TRBD2. Germline CDR1 and CDR2: SGDLS and YYNGEE. The CDR3 covers 15 residues. V trimming: 0 bases; J trimming: 4 bases; junction bases outside the gene matches: 3. CDR3 sequence: CASSVGRGGYNEQFF. The CDR3 nucleotides read TGTGCCAGCAGCGTAGGTCGGGGGGGATACAATGAGCAGTTCTTC.

The chain carries TRBV19 and TRBJ1-2; 10 nucleotides align to TRBD1. V shed 2 bases, J shed 7 bases, and the junction held 4 bases outside the gene matches. The germline V gene has CDR1 LNHDA and CDR2 SQIVND (reference sequence). The CDR3 is 14 amino acids. The CDR3 coding sequence is TGTGCCAGTAGTATATCCGGGACAGGGGTTGGCTACACCTTC. Encoded protein: CASSISGTGVGYTF.

V is TRBV4-3 and J is TRBJ1-1; D call uncertain. The CDR3 is made up of 16 amino acids. From germline, CDR1 is LGHNA and CDR2 YSLEER. Trimming cost V 0 bases and J 1 base, with 12 bases left between them. This chain's CDR3 is CASSQESLGRNTEAFF. The CDR3 coding sequence is TGCGCCAGCAGCCAAGAGTCCCTCGGTAGGAACACTGAAGCTTTCTTT.

This clone was observed a single time. The chain uses TRBV27 and TRBJ2-1, with 10 bases matching TRBD1. Germline V CDR1 and CDR2: MNHEY, SMNVEV (reference sequence). V gave up 4 bases and J gave up 6 bases; unmatched junction bases: 3. CDR3 length: 14 residues. The CDR3 DNA reads TGTGCCAGCAGTTCTCGGGACAGGGGCAATGAGCAGTTCTTC. The encoded protein is CASSSRDRGNEQFF.

In its sample, this clone was seen a few times. The V and J genes are TRBV7-6 and TRBJ1-3; D remains unclear. Trimming stripped 5 bases from V and 0 bases from J, with 11 bases between. Germline V lookup: CDR1 SGHVS, CDR2 FNYEAQ. CDR3 length equals 15 residues. CDR3 in amino acids: CASSLAAYSGNTIYF. DNA of the CDR3: TGTGCCAGCAGCCTCGCCGCCTACTCTGGAAACACCATATATTTT.

Only one count was recorded for this clone. The V gene is TRBV3-1 (or the pseudogene TRBV3-2), the J gene TRBJ1-3, with 7 bases aligning to TRBD1. This CDR3 comprises 17 residues. The germline V gene encodes CDR1 LGHDT and CDR2 YNNKEL (reference sequence). V lost 3 bases to trimming and J lost 0 bases; unmatched junction nucleotides: 8. In DNA form, the CDR3 reads TGTGCCAGCAGCCACGCAGGGGGAATGAGCTCTGGAAACACCATATATTTT. It specifies CASSHAGGMSSGNTIYF.

The chain links TRBV5-8 to TRBJ2-5; 12 positions match TRBD1. Germline values: CDR1 SGHTS, CDR2 YDEGEE. Trimming at V came to 2 bases and at J to 2 bases, leaving 16 bases not matched to a gene. The CDR3 extends over 20 amino acids. CDR3 sequence (DNA): TGTGCCAGCAGCTTTTTTCGTGGGACAGGGGGCCTGTCTGAGCAAGAGACCCAGTACTTC. Its protein product is CASSFFRGTGGLSEQETQYF. The full variable domain, with the rest looked up from reference TRBV5-8 and TRBJ2-5, is EAGVTQSPTHLIKTRGQQATLRCSPISGHTSVYWYQQALGLGLQFLLWYDEGEERNRGNFPPRFSGRQFPNYSSELNVNALELEDSALYLCASSFFRGTGGLSEQETQYFGPGTRLLVL.

V and J are TRBV6-2 or TRBV6-3 and TRBJ2-1, with 12 bases fitting TRBD2. The germline V gene has CDR1 MNHEY and CDR2 SVGEGT. This CDR3 has 16 amino acids. The junction had 5 bases not matched to a gene; V was cut back by 5 bases and J by 3 bases. The CDR3 nucleotides read TGTGCCAGCAGTCGGACTAGCGGGGCAATCTACAATGAGCAGTTCTTC. It encodes CASSRTSGAIYNEQFF.

The chain employs TRBV1 and TRBJ2-7; TRBD2, the table's D call, lacks a check against the DNA. TRBV1 is assigned pseudogene status. This CDR3 region has 20 residues. The CDR3 nucleotides read TGCACCAGCAGCCAAGCTTGGACCACAAGGGAAGCGGGGGGACGCTACGAGCAGTACTTC. It specifies CTSSQAWTTREAGGRYEQYF.

V and J are TRBV6-1 and TRBJ2-3; 13 positions match TRBD2. V shed 4 bases and J 0 bases; nucleotides not matched to a gene: 7. Looked up from germline, CDR1 is MNHNS and CDR2 is SASEGT. The CDR3 sequence is 18 residues long. This CDR3 is CASSGLAGGRRSTDTQYF. The CDR3 DNA reads as TGTGCCAGCAGTGGACTAGCGGGGGGCCGACGTAGCACAGATACGCAGTATTTT.

The chain carries TRBV28 and TRBJ1-5; tentatively, D is TRBD1 (6 bases). The CDR3 is made up of 17 amino acids. Between the trimmed V and J ends, which lost 2 bases and 2 bases, there was a span of 16 bases. The V gene's germline CDR1 is MDHEN and CDR2 SYDVKM. The CDR3 nucleotides read TGTGCCAGCAGTTTAGGGGGACACCCGGAGGGCAATCAGCCCCAGCATTTT. It specifies CASSLGGHPEGNQPQHF.

This chain connects TRBV28 to TRBJ2-7; D uncertain. V was cut by 3 bases and J by 0 bases, with 12 bases left in between. The CDR3 has 15 amino acids. Germline loops: CDR1 MDHEN, CDR2 SYDVKM. Here the CDR3 DNA reads TGTGCCAGCAGTTTGCATAGCCCTAGCTCCTACGAGCAGTACTTC. Amino acids: CASSLHSPSSYEQYF.

CDR3 nucleotides: TGCGCCAGCAGAGCGGACGTCCGAGAGGGTCAGCCCCAGCATTTT. Translated: CASRADVREGQPQHF. This chain uses TRBV5-1 with TRBJ1-5, with unresolved D. V was pared by 5 bases and J by 6 bases, with 18 bases between. Per germline, CDR1 SGHRS and CDR2 YFSETQ. The CDR3 spans 15 residues. The full variable domain, rest sourced from reference TRBV5-1 and TRBJ1-5, is KAGVTQTPRYLIKTRGQQVTLSCSPISGHRSVSWYQQTPGQGLQFLFEYFSETQRNKGNFPGRFSGRQFSNSRSEMNVSTLELGDSALYLCASRADVREGQPQHFGDGTRLSIL.

This chain links TRBV5-6 with TRBJ2-7, with D possibly matching TRBD2 (6 bases). This CDR3 contains 13 residues. V lost 2 bases to trimming and J lost 1 base, with 7 bases between them. CDR1 SGHDT and CDR2 YYEEEE come from the germline V gene. The CDR3 DNA is TGTGCCAGCAGCTTCGGAGGGTCCTACGAGCAGTACTTC. As protein: CASSFGGSYEQYF.

The rearrangement links TRBV19 to TRBJ1-1, with D perhaps TRBD1 (6 bases). This CDR3 comprises 13 residues. Germline V gene data show CDR1 as LNHDA and CDR2 as SQIVND (reference sequence). V lost 5 bases and J 4 bases, leaving 11 bases between the germline ends. CDR3 DNA: TGTGCCAGTAGTTTCCTACAGGGCACTGAAGCTTTCTTT. Its protein is CASSFLQGTEAFF.

V and J are TRBV5-1 and TRBJ1-2; no reliable D call. Trimming left V 1 base short and J 4 bases short, with 8 bases between. Germline-derived CDR1 and CDR2 are SGHRS and YFSETQ. CDR3 size: 13 residues. CDR3 sequence: CASSLNMAYGYTF. CDR3 nucleotide sequence: TGCGCCAGCAGCTTGAACATGGCCTATGGCTACACCTTC.

The chain has TRBV7-3 and TRBJ2-2, with 11 bases matching TRBD2. The CDR3 extends over 16 amino acids. Germline loops: CDR1 SGHTA, CDR2 FQGTGA. Trimming cost V 5 bases and J 3 bases; bases outside gene matches: 5. Here the CDR3 reads CASSPTSGGYTGELFF. The CDR3 bases are TGTGCCAGCAGCCCAACTAGCGGGGGCTACACCGGGGAGCTGTTTTTT.